This T cell receptor beta chain stems from a study of blood T cells in healthy people across ages. Germline-derived CDR1 and CDR2 are PRHDT and FYEKMQ (reference sequence). Trimming took off 0 bases at V and 2 bases at J, with 8 bases between the two ends. The CDR3 covers 14 residues. Details on this clonotype: Its antigen is as yet unknown.

The authors ran a second PCR of 7 to 11 cycles using a sample-barcoded 5' primer and a J-beta primer mix. Every cDNA molecule bore a tag from a template-switch adaptor containing 12 random nucleotides. Each CDR3 protein is one row after TCRdb ran MiXCR on the 5' RACE reads. The sample includes about 1.4 million distinct CDR3 sequences, 59% seen only once; the top ten take about 6.7%. Donors were healthy Caucasian individuals from Russia aged roughly 6 to 90. Every donor contributed roughly 10 milliliters of peripheral blood by blood draw. Study results and limitations: Donors of long life had a larger count of naive CD4+ cells and greater diversity than aged donors.

V usage is TRBV13 and J usage is TRBJ2-7, with no clear D. This TCR derives from a man aged 18 to 29 in good health. Material: blood. In DNA, the CDR3 is TGTGCCAGCAGCTTAGGAGCTAGACCCTACGAGCAGTACTTC. Translation: CASSLGARPYEQYF.